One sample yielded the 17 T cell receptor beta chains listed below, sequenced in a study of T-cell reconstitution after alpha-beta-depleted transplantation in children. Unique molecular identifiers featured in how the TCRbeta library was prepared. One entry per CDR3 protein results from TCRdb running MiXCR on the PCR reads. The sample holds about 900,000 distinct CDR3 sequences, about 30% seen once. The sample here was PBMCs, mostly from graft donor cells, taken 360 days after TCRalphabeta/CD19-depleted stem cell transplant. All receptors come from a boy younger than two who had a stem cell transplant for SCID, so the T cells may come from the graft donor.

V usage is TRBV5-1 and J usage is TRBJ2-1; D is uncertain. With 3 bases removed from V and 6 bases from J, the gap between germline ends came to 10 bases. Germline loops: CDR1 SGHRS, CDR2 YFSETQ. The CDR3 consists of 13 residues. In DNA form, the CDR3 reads TGCGCCAGCAGCTGGACCACGGGCAATGAGCAGTTCTTC. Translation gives CASSWTTGNEQFF.

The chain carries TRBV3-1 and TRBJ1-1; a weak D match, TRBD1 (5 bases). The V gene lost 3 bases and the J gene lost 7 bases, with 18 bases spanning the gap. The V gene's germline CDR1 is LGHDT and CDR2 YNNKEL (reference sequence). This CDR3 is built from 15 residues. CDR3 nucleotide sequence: TGTGCCAGCAGCCACAGAAGGTTCGGCAGGGTTGAAGCTTTCTTT. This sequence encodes CASSHRRFGRVEAFF.

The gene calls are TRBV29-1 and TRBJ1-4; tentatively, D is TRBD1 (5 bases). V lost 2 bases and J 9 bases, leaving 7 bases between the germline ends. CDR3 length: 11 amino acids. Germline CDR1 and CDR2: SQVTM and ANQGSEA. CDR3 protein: CSVEWGKKLFF. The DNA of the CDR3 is TGCAGCGTTGAATGGGGGAAAAAACTGTTTTTT.

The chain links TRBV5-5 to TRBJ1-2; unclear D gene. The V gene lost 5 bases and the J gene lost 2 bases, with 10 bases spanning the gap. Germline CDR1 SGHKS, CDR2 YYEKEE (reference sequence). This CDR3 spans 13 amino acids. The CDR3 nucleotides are TGTGCCAGCAGAGCCTTGGGCAACTATGGCTACACCTTC. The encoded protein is CASRALGNYGYTF.

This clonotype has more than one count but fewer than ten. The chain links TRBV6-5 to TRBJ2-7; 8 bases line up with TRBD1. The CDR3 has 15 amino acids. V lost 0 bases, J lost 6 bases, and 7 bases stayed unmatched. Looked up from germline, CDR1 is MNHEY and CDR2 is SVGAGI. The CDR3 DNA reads TGTGCCAGCAGTTACTCTAACAGGGGGAGGCGCGAGCAGTACTTC. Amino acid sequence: CASSYSNRGRREQYF.

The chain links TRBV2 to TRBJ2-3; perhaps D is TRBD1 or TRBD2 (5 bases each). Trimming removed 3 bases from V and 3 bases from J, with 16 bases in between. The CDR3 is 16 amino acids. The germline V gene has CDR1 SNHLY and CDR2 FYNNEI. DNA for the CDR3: TGTGCCAGCAGTGATCAGTGGAGAGGGGCGACAGATACGCAGTATTTT. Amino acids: CASSDQWRGATDTQYF. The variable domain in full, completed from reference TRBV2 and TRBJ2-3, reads EPEVTQTPSHQVTQMGQEVILRCVPISNHLYFYWYRQILGQKVEFLVSFYNNEISEKSEIFDDQFSVERPDGSNFTLKIRSTKLEDSAMYFCASSDQWRGATDTQYFGPGTRLTVL.

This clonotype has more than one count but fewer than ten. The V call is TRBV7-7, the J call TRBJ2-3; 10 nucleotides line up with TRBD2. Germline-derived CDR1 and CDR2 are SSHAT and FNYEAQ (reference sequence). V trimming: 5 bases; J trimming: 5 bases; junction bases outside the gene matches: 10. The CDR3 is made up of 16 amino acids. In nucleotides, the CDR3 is TGTGCCAGCAGCAGAATAGCGGGGGGAGGAAGAGATACGCAGTATTTT. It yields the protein CASSRIAGGGRDTQYF.

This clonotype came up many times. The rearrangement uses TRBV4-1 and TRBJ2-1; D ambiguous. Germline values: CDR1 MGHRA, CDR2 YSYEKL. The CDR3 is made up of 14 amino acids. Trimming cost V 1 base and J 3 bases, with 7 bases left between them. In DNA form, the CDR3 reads TGCGCCAGCAGCCAAGCATATGGCTACAATGAGCAGTTCTTC. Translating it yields CASSQAYGYNEQFF.

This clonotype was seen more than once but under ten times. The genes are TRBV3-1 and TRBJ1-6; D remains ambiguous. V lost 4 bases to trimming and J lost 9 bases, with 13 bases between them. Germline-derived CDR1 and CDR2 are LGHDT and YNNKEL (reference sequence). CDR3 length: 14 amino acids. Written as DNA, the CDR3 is TGTGCCAGCAGCCCCTCGGAGTGGGGTTCACCCCTCCACTTT. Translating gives CASSPSEWGSPLHF.

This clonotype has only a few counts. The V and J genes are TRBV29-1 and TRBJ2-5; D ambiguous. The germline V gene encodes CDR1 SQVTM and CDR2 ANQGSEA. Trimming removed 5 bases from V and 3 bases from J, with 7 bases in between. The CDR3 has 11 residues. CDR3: CSVFLEETQYF. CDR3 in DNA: TGCAGCGTTTTTTTGGAAGAGACCCAGTACTTC.

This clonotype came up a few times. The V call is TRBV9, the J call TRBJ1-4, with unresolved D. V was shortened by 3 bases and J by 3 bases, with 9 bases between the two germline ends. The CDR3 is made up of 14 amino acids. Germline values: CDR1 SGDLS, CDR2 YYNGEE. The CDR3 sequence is CASSARLSNEKLFF. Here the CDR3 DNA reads TGTGCCAGCAGCGCCCGGCTATCTAATGAAAAACTGTTTTTT.

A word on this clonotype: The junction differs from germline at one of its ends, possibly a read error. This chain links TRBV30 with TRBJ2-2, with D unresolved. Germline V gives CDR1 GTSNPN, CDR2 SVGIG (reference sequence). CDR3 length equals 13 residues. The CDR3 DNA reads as TGCCTTTCGGGTTCTCAGAACACCGGGGAGCTGTTTTTT. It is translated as CLSGSQNTGELFF. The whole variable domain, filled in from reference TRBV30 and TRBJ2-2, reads SQTIHQWPATLVQPVGSPLSLECTVEGTSNPNLYWYRQAAGRGLQLLFYSVGIGQISSEVPQNLSASRPQDRQFILSSKKLLLSDSGFYLCLSGSQNTGELFFGEGSRLTVL.

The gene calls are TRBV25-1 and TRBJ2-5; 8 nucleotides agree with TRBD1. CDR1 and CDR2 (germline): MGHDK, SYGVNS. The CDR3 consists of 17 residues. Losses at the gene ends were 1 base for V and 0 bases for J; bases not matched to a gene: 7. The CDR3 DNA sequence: TGTGCCAGCAGTGAATCCCGGACAGGGCTGTACCAAGAGACCCAGTACTTC. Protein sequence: CASSESRTGLYQETQYF. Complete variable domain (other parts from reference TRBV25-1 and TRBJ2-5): EADIYQTPRYLVIGTGKKITLECSQTMGHDKMYWYQQDPGMELHLIHYSYGVNSTEKGDLSSESTVSRIRTEHFPLTLESARPSHTSQYLCASSESRTGLYQETQYFGPGTRLLVL.

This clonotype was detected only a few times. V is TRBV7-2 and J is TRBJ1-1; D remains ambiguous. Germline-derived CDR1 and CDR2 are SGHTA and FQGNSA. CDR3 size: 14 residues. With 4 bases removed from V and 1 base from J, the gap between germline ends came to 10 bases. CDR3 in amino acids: CASSSAWGNTEAFF. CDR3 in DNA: TGTGCCAGCAGCTCCGCGTGGGGGAACACTGAAGCTTTCTTT.

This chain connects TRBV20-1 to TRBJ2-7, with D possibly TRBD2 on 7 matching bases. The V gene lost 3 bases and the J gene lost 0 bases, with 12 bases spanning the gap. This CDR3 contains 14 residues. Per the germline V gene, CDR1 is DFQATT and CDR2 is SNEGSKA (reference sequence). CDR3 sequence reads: CSASPGGPSYEQYF. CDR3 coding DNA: TGCAGTGCTAGCCCGGGGGGCCCCTCCTACGAGCAGTACTTC.

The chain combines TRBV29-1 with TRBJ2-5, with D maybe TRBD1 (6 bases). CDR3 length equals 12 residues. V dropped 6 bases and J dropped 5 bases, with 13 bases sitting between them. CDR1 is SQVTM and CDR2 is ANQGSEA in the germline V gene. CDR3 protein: CSVRTDGETQYF. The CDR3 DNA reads TGCAGCGTCCGGACAGATGGGGAGACCCAGTACTTC.

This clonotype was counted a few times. The CDR3 loop is CASSGTGGGSPLHF. The CDR3 DNA reads TGCGCCAGCAGCGGGACAGGGGGCGGTTCACCCCTCCACTTT. The chain employs TRBV4-1 and TRBJ1-6; TRBD1 matches at 12 bases. Germline CDR1 and CDR2: MGHRA and YSYEKL. The CDR3 length is 14 residues. V dropped 5 bases and J dropped 9; count of bases not matched to a gene: 2.